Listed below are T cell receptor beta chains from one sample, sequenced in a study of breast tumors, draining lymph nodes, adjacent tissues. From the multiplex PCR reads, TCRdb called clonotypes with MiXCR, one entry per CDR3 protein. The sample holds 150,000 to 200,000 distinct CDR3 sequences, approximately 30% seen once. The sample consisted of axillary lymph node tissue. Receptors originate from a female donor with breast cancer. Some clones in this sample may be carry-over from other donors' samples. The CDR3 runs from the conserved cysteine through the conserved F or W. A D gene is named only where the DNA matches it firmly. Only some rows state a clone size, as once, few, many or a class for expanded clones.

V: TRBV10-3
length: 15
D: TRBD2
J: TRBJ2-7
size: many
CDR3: CAIREGLAGANEQYF
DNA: TGTGCCATCAGGGAGGGACTAGCGGGAGCCAACGAGCAGTACTTC

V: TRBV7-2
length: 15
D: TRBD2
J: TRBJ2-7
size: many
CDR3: CASSLAASGSYEQYF
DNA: TGTGCCAGCAGCTTAGCGGCTAGCGGTTCCTACGAGCAGTACTTC

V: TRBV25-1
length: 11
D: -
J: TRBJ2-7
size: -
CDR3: CASSEFIEQYF
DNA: TGTGCCAGCAGTGAATTTATCGAGCAGTACTTC

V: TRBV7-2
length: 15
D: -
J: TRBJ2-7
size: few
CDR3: CASSTGLLGPYEQYF
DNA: TGTGCCAGCAGCACGGGACTGCTTGGCCCCTACGAGCAGTACTTC

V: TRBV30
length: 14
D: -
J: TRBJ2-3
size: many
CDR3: CAFRGDSSTDTQYF
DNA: TGTGCCTTCCGTGGGGACTCCAGCACAGATACGCAGTATTTT

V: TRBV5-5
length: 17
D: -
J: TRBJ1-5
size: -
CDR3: CASSEHRAVGGNQPQHF
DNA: TGTGCCAGCAGCGAACACAGAGCGGTGGGGGGCAATCAGCCCCAGCATTTT

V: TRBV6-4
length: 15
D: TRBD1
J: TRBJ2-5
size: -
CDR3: CASTHRDREQETQYF
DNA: TGTGCCAGCACCCACCGGGACAGGGAACAAGAGACCCAGTACTTC

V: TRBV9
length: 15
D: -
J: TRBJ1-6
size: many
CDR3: CASSVDWGGGSPLHF
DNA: TGTGCCAGCAGCGTAGATTGGGGTGGCGGTTCACCCCTCCACTTT

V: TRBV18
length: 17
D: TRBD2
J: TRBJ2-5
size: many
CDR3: CASSRTSGRFDGETQYF
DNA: TGTGCCAGCTCCCGGACTAGCGGGAGGTTCGATGGGGAGACCCAGTACTTC

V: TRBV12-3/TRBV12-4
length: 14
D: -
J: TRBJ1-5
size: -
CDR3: CASSSGQTDQPQHF
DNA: TGTGCCAGCAGTTCAGGACAGACGGATCAGCCCCAGCATTTT

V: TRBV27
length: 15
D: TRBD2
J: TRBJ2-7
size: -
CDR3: CASSRTSGKPYEQYF
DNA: TGTGCCAGCAGTAGGACTAGCGGGAAGCCCTACGAGCAGTACTTC

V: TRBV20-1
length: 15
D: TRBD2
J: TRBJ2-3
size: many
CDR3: CSATPIAGSTDTQYF
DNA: TGCAGTGCTACGCCCATAGCGGGAAGCACAGATACGCAGTATTTT

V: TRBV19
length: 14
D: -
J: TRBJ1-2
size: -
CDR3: CATQRGSGNYGYTF
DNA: TGTGCCACCCAAAGGGGGTCGGGGAACTATGGCTACACCTTC

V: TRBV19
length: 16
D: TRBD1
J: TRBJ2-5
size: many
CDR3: CARRRSAGTGKETQYF
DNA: TGTGCCAGAAGACGTTCGGCCGGGACAGGGAAAGAGACCCAGTACTTC

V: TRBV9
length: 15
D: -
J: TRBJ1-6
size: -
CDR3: CASSVGVRGDSPLHF
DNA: TGTGCCAGCAGCGTAGGGGTCAGGGGCGATTCACCCCTCCACTTT

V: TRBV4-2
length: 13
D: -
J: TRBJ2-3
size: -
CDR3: CASSPGLAHTQYF
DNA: TGTGCCAGCAGCCCAGGGTTGGCTCATACGCAGTATTTT

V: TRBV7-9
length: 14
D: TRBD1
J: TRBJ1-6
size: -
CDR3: CASTNQGADSPLHF
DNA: TGTGCCAGCACTAACCAGGGGGCCGATTCACCCCTCCACTTT

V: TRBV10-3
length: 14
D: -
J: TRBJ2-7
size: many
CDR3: CAISEGRPRDEQYF
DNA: TGTGCCATCAGTGAGGGCCGGCCTCGAGACGAGCAGTACTTC

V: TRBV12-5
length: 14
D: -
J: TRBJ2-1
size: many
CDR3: CASEPTGSYNEQFF
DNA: TGTGCTAGTGAACCGACAGGATCCTACAATGAGCAGTTCTTC

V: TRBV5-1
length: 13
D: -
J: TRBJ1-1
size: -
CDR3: CASSPQTGAEAFF
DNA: TGCGCCAGCAGCCCACAGACAGGAGCTGAAGCTTTCTTT

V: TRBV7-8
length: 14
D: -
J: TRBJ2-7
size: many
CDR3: CASSVGRGPYEQYF
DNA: TGTGCCAGCAGCGTAGGCAGGGGCCCCTACGAGCAGTACTTC

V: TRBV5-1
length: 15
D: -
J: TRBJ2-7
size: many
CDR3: CASSAGITRASEQYF
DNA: TGCGCCAGCAGCGCAGGGATAACAAGGGCTTCCGAGCAGTACTTC

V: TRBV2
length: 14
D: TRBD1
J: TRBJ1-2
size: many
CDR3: CASREDRGGHGYTF
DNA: TGTGCCAGCAGAGAGGACAGGGGCGGTCATGGCTACACCTTC

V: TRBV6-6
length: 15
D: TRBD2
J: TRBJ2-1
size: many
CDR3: CASLERESSCNEQFF
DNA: TGTGCCAGCCTGGAGCGGGAGAGCTCCTGCAATGAGCAGTTCTTC

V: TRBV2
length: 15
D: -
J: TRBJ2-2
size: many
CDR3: CASVGRGVKIGELFF
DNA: TGTGCCAGCGTGGGGCGTGGGGTGAAGATCGGGGAGCTGTTTTTT

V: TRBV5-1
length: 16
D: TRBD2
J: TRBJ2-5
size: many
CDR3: CASSLGTSGGMETQYF
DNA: TGCGCCAGCAGCTTGGGGACTAGCGGGGGGATGGAGACCCAGTACTTC

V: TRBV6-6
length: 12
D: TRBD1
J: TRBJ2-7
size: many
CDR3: CASSQQGFEQYF
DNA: TGTGCCAGCAGTCAACAGGGGTTCGAGCAGTACTTC

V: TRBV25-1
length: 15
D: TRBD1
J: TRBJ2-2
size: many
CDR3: CASRDDRVGTGELFF
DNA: TGTGCCAGCAGGGACGACAGGGTGGGGACCGGGGAGCTGTTTTTT

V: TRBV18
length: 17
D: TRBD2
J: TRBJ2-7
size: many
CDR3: CASSPGGGLADSYEQYF
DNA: TGTGCCAGCTCACCAGGGGGCGGACTAGCGGACTCCTACGAGCAGTACTTC

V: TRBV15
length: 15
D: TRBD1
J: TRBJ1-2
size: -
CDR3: CASRRGQSTNYGYTF
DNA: TGTGCCAGTAGGAGGGGACAGTCCACTAACTATGGCTACACCTTC

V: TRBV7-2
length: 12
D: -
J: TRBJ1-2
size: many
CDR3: CASSPNALGYTF
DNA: TGTGCCAGCAGCCCCAACGCTCTGGGCTACACCTTC

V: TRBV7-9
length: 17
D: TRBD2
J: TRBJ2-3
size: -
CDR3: CASYTWEGSGRPDTQYF
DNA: TGTGCCAGCTACACATGGGAGGGCAGCGGGAGACCAGATACGCAGTATTTT

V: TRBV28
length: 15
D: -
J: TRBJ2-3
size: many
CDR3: CASSPLFAATDTQYF
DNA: TGTGCCAGCAGTCCCCTCTTCGCGGCCACAGATACGCAGTATTTT

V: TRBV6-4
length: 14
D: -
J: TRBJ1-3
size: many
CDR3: CASSDRGTGNTIYF
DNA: TGTGCCAGCAGTGACAGGGGTACGGGAAACACCATATATTTT

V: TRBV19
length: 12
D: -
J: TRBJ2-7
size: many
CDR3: CATKQGDYEQYF
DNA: TGTGCCACCAAGCAGGGAGACTACGAGCAGTACTTC

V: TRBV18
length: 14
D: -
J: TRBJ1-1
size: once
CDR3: CASSPPWTDTEAFF
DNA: TGTGCCAGCTCACCACCATGGACAGACACTGAAGCTTTCTTT

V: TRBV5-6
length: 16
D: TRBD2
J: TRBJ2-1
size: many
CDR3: CASSRRGSGVSYEQFF
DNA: TGTGCCAGCAGCCGGAGGGGTAGCGGGGTTTCTTATGAGCAGTTCTTC

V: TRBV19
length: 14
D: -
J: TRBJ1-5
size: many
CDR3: CASSAVGGNQPQHF
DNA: TGTGCCAGTAGTGCCGTAGGCGGCAATCAGCCCCAGCATTTT

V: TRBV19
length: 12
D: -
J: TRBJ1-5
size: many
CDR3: CASSYLGQPQHF
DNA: TGTGCCAGTAGTTATTTGGGACAGCCCCAGCATTTT